This TCR beta chain was identified in a study of a mutant IDH1 vaccine in newly diagnosed glioma (dated by TCRdb to the early 2020s). Background on the whole study: Of the 32 patients who were treated, around 62% were male and 37.5% were female, and the mean age was around 40 years. Prior to enrollment, standard therapy consisting of radiotherapy alone, temozolomide alone, or radiochemotherapy with temozolomide had been administered to patients, with the combination being received by most patients. Peripheral blood samples were drawn at six visits, namely V03 (baseline), V05, V07, V10, V12 and V13. Longitudinal TCRB deep sequencing was performed for around 23 treated patients wherever samples were available for exploratory analyses.

Libraries were built with the immunoSEQ multiplex PCR assay. The hsTCRB Kit was used according to the manufacturer's protocol to amplify rearranged TCR beta chain sequences. An Illumina MiSeq was used to sequence the TCRB libraries. The authors' pipeline ran thus. Demultiplexing, trimming and gene mapping were performed with the kit vendor's proprietary platform. Here the immuneACCESS table is served through TCRdb, limited to in-frame sequences with V and J called. Missing clones are a known gap in these copies; in checked studies unresolved V genes cover under half, and the rest lacks a known reason. That table supplies the V and J calls and clone size; D and trimming were determined from the DNA. This sample is represented by about 88,000 clones; roughly 80% of them were singletons. The top ten clones comprise about 5.2% of the sample. On this clone itself: No cognate antigen has been identified for it. No clone much larger than this one lies a single base away; base qualities are absent.

V sheds 3 bases and J sheds 2 bases, leaving 10 bases between their ends. Including the terminal cysteine and phenylalanine, the CDR3 comprises 13 residues. Only CDR3 DNA is held: 39 bases, read in frame from base 1. In the germline V gene, CDR1 corresponds to SQVTM and CDR2 to ANQGSEA. Reading the label with the study, this specimen's time point is: baseline, week 1 (first vaccination visit). The sample's treatment or condition, from its label and the paper: pre-vaccination baseline after standard-of-care therapy. All donors had newly diagnosed IDH1-mutant astrocytomas of WHO grade 3 or 4 that showed loss of nuclear ATRX. The samples were drawn from NOA16, a multicentre, single-arm, open-label phase I trial in Germany that tested a mutant IDH1 peptide vaccine in humans for the first time. For immunogenicity testing, the blood drawn at visit V03 was used as the baseline sample. Genomic DNA for TCRB sequencing was extracted from EDTA blood using the DNeasy Blood and Tissue Kit.

What the research found in general, with its limitations: Pseudoprogression appeared unrelated to alterations in the top peripheral T cell clonotypes detected by TCRB sequencing. PBMC samples for TCRB deep sequencing were selected based on availability. The authors stated that sample limitations prevented analyses of patient blood samples from being reproduced. Vaccine-induced immune responses across multiple MHC alleles were detected in 80% to 95% of patients.

The origin of this receptor is a man aged 35 to 55 with glioma. Some clones in this sample may be carry-over from other donors' samples. The source material was PBMCs, sampled from a glioma patient treated with radiotherapy, temozolomide or both. The rearrangement combines TRBV29-1 with TRBJ1-2, with TRBD1 tentatively as D gene (5 bases match). CDR3 protein: CSVDQGGNYGYTF. The nucleotide sequence is TGCAGCGTTGATCAGGGTGGGAACTATGGCTACACCTTC.